The 21 T cell receptor beta chains reported below all come from one sample, sequenced in a study of T cells in women clearing cervical HPV infection. This table comes from immunoSEQ multiplex PCR, and its TCRdb copy is limited to in-frame clones, with some not included. This repertoire includes 48,000 or so clones. The sequenced sample consisted of blood buffy coat. Source of these receptors: a woman between 18 and 69 years old with a cervical HPV16 infection that either progressed to CIN3+ or cleared (not recorded which).

The CDR3 sequence is CSAREYSGANVLTF. CDR3 bases read: TGCAGTGCTAGAGAGTACTCTGGGGCCAACGTC. J is TRBJ2-6 and V is TRBV20-1; D remains unclear. The read gets to within 3 residues of the CDR3 end, and the germline J gene fills in the rest. This CDR3 region has 14 residues. The germline V gene encodes CDR1 DFQATT and CDR2 SNEGSKA (reference sequence). The V and J ends lost 0 bases and 0 bases respectively, with 3 bases between them.

With regard to this clone: Sequencing ends 3 residues short of the CDR3 end; the germline J gene provides the rest. This chain connects TRBV6-4 to TRBJ1-1; D uncertain. This CDR3 has 13 residues. Deletions cut 3 bases from V and 1 base from J, with 6 bases between. The germline CDR1 and CDR2 sequences are MRHNA and SNTAGT. The CDR3 reads CASSEEGNTEAFF. CDR3 bases read: TGTGCCAGCAGTGAAGAAGGGAACACTGAA.

Comments on this clone: The read is 3 residues too short to cover the CDR3 end, so that end is filled in from the germline J gene. This sequence joins TRBV5-4 and TRBJ1-2; no clear D gene. V was clipped by 0 bases and J by 1 base, with 4 bases between them. The length of the CDR3 is 13 residues. Germline lookup yields CDR1 SGHNT and CDR2 YYREEE (reference sequence). The part of the CDR3 DNA that was read is TGTGCCAGCAGCTTGGACGGTAACTATGGC. This gives the protein CASSLDGNYG. The complete CDR3 sequence is CASSLDGNYGYTF.

Points on this clone: The read ends 3 residues shy of where the CDR3 ends; the end is completed using the germline J gene. The chain recombines TRBV20-1 with TRBJ2-7; TRBD2 is a possible D gene (5 bases). The V and J ends lost 7 bases and 6 bases respectively, with 16 bases between them. This CDR3 has 12 residues. Per germline, CDR1 DFQATT and CDR2 SNEGSKA (reference sequence). The CDR3 bases that were read are TGCAGTGGGTCTAGCTCTGCGCGCGAG. This gives the protein CSGSSSARE. The full CDR3 reads CSGSSSAREQYF.

Concerning this clone: The observed sequence ends 3 residues before the CDR3 terminus, with the missing tail filled in from the germline J gene. The rearrangement joins TRBV27 to TRBJ2-7; 7 bases line up with TRBD2. The CDR3 spans 14 residues. Germline trimming cut 8 bases from V and 5 bases from J; bases unmatched to any gene: 12. Germline CDR1 reads MNHEY; CDR2 reads SMNVEV (reference sequence). CDR3 DNA (partial): TGTGCCAGCCAAAGCGGGGCTTTCCGTGACGAG. The encoded protein is CASQSGAFRDE. In full, the CDR3 reads CASQSGAFRDEQYF.

Concerning this clone itself: The sequenced fragment ends 3 residues before the CDR3 boundary, so the rest is inferred from the germline J gene. This chain joins TRBV28 and TRBJ2-1; D is uncertain. The germline V gene has CDR1 MDHEN and CDR2 SYDVKM. V lost 8 bases and J 6 bases, leaving 8 bases between the germline ends. The CDR3 is 11 amino acids. Here the CDR3 reads CASRQRNEQFF. CDR3 bases read: TGTGCCAGCCGCCAGCGCAATGAG.

Of note for this clone: The CDR3 end lies 3 residues beyond the end of the read and is filled in from the germline J gene. The chain has TRBV7-2 and TRBJ2-7; tentative D call: TRBD1 (8 bases). Per the germline V gene, CDR1 is SGHTA and CDR2 is FQGNSA. This CDR3 spans 15 amino acids. V shed 5 bases and J shed 3 bases, with 17 bases lying between them. CDR3 bases read: TGTGCCAGCAGCCACAGGGGGGGGGACGTCTACGAG. It codes for CASSHRGGDVYE. The CDR3 reads in full as CASSHRGGDVYEQYF. Based on the CDR3 plus reference TRBV7-2 and TRBJ2-7, the full variable domain is GAGVSQSPSNKVTEKGKDVELRCDPISGHTALYWYRQSLGQGLEFLIYFQGNSAPDKSGLPSDRFSAERTGGSVSTLTIQRTQQEDSAVYLCASSHRGGDVYEQYFGPGTRLTVT.

Of note for this clone: The CDR3 extends 3 residues past the end of the read, so its final part is completed from the germline J gene. The chain uses TRBV30 and TRBJ1-4, with TRBD1 as a possible D gene (6 bases). CDR3 length equals 16 residues. Trimming pared 2 bases from V and 2 bases from J, leaving 15 bases between. Looked up from germline, CDR1 is GTSNPN and CDR2 is SVGIG (reference sequence). CDR3 residues: CAWSKQGTPTNEKLFF. The CDR3 DNA, read in part, is TGTGCCTGGAGTAAACAGGGAACGCCGACTAATGAAAAA. Based on the CDR3 plus reference TRBV30 and TRBJ1-4, the full variable domain is SQTIHQWPATLVQPVGSPLSLECTVEGTSNPNLYWYRQAAGRGLQLLFYSVGIGQISSEVPQNLSASRPQDRQFILSSKKLLLSDSGFYLCAWSKQGTPTNEKLFFGSGTQLSVL.

In the case of this clone: The CDR3 end lies 3 residues beyond the end of the read and is filled in from the germline J gene. The chain uses TRBV3-1 (or the pseudogene TRBV3-2) and TRBJ1-1; D ambiguous. Looked up from germline, CDR1 is LGHDT and CDR2 is YNNKEL (reference sequence). This CDR3 region has 12 residues. V lost 4 bases to trimming and J lost 2 bases, with 5 bases between them. The CDR3 bases that were read are TGTGCCAGCAGCCGGCCCAACACTGAA. Protein product: CASSRPNTE. The entire CDR3 reads CASSRPNTEAFF.

In the case of this clone: The missing CDR3 end, 3 residues past where the read stops, is filled in from the germline J gene. The chain has TRBV7-9 and TRBJ1-4; a weak D match, TRBD1 (6 bases). V lost 5 bases and J 6 bases, leaving 13 bases between the germline ends. The CDR3 has 14 amino acids. The germline V gene has CDR1 SEHNR and CDR2 FQNEAQ (reference sequence). This chain's CDR3 is CASSPMDSHEKLFF. The DNA read from the CDR3 is TGTGCCAGCAGCCCTATGGACAGCCATGAAAAA.

Turning to this clone: From the germline J gene comes the end of the CDR3, since the read stops 3 residues before it. The chain has TRBV30 and TRBJ2-6; D uncertain. Germline loops: CDR1 GTSNPN, CDR2 SVGIG (reference sequence). The CDR3 sequence is 17 residues long. Trimming removed 4 bases from V and 0 bases from J, with 16 bases in between. CDR3 residues: CAWNRRRPSSGANVLTF. The part of the CDR3 DNA that was read is TGTGCCTGGAACCGTCGGCGGCCGAGCTCTGGGGCCAACGTC. The full variable domain, rest sourced from reference TRBV30 and TRBJ2-6, is SQTIHQWPATLVQPVGSPLSLECTVEGTSNPNLYWYRQAAGRGLQLLFYSVGIGQISSEVPQNLSASRPQDRQFILSSKKLLLSDSGFYLCAWNRRRPSSGANVLTFGAGSRLTVL.

As to this clone: Coverage ceases 3 residues before the CDR3 finishes, and the germline J gene fills in the end. This sequence joins TRBV14 and TRBJ1-1; the D gene is possibly TRBD1 (5 bases). V was trimmed by 0 bases and J by 7 bases, leaving 21 bases between them. The germline CDR1 and CDR2 sequences are SGHDN and FVKESK. This CDR3 has 17 amino acids. CDR3: CASSQEGRGWGNSEAFF. The sequenced CDR3 bases are TGTGCCAGCAGCCAAGAGGGAAGGGGCTGGGGAAATAGTGAA.

The part of the CDR3 DNA that was read is TGTGCCAGCAGTTTATCACAGGGGGCCCACTATAATTCACCC. This codes for CASSLSQGAHYNSP. The full CDR3 sequence reads CASSLSQGAHYNSPLHF. V usage is TRBV28 and J usage is TRBJ1-6; 9 nucleotides match TRBD1. The CDR3 end lies 3 residues beyond the end of the read and is filled in from the germline J gene. Germline V gives CDR1 MDHEN, CDR2 SYDVKM. The CDR3 loop spans 17 amino acids. The V and J ends lost 1 base and 3 bases, in that order; junction bases with no gene match: 4.

A word on this clone: Read coverage stops 3 residues before the CDR3 terminus; the germline J gene supplies the remainder. The chain links TRBV18 to TRBJ1-4; tentative D call: TRBD1 (6 bases). Trimming took 6 bases from V and 2 from J, leaving 13 bases between them. From germline, CDR1 is KGHSH and CDR2 LQKENI. The CDR3 is made up of 15 amino acids. Incomplete CDR3 DNA: TGTGCCAGCTCCCACCGTCAGGGGACTAATGAAAAA. This gives the protein CASSHRQGTNEK. The CDR3 reads in full as CASSHRQGTNEKLFF. The full variable domain, rest sourced from reference TRBV18 and TRBJ1-4, is NAGVMQNPRHLVRRRGQEARLRCSPMKGHSHVYWYRQLPEEGLKFMVYLQKENIIDESGMPKERFSAEFPKEGPSILRIQQVVRGDSAAYFCASSHRQGTNEKLFFGSGTQLSVL.

The CDR3 bases that were read are TGTGCCAGCAGCCCCCTCGTGGGCAGGGGGCTCGAG. Residues: CASSPLVGRGLE. The whole CDR3 is CASSPLVGRGLEQYF. This chain links TRBV7-9 with TRBJ2-7, with TRBD1 matching 8 bases. The CDR3 end lies 3 residues beyond the end of the read and is filled in from the germline J gene. The trim removed 5 bases at V and 6 bases at J, leaving 12 bases unmatched. This CDR3 has 15 residues. Germline CDR1 and CDR2: SEHNR and FQNEAQ (reference sequence).

For this clone: Sequencing ends 3 residues short of the CDR3 end; the germline J gene provides the rest. The chain couples TRBV13 to TRBJ2-1; TRBD2 is a possible D gene (7 bases). There are 15 residues in the CDR3. V was shortened by 8 bases and J by 0 bases, with 14 bases between the two germline ends. Looked up from germline, CDR1 is PRHDT and CDR2 is FYEKMQ (reference sequence). The part of the CDR3 DNA that was read is TGTGCCAGCGATGGCGGGGGCAGCTCCTACAATGAG. This sequence encodes CASDGGGSSYNE. In full, the CDR3 reads CASDGGGSSYNEQFF.

As for this clone: The read terminates 3 residues before the CDR3 end, so the remaining end is supplied by the germline J gene. This chain links TRBV20-1 with TRBJ2-7, with D possibly TRBD1 on 6 matching bases. CDR1 and CDR2 (germline): DFQATT, SNEGSKA (reference sequence). The CDR3 sequence is 16 residues long. V lost 2 bases to trimming and J lost 5 bases, with 22 bases between them. The CDR3 protein is CSARPHQGQTIHEQYF. CDR3 bases read: TGCAGTGCTAGACCACACCAAGGACAGACAATACACGAG.

The CDR3 bases that were read are TGCAGCGTCGGCTTGCCGACGGGACAGGGCTATGGC. The encoded protein is CSVGLPTGQGYG. The full CDR3 protein reads CSVGLPTGQGYGYTF. V gene TRBV29-1 combines with J gene TRBJ1-2, with 9 bases identical to TRBD1. The read is 3 residues too short to cover the CDR3 end, so that end is filled in from the germline J gene. V trimming: 6 bases; J trimming: 4 bases; junction bases outside the gene matches: 12. This CDR3 has 15 residues. CDR1 is SQVTM and CDR2 is ANQGSEA in the germline V gene.

With regard to this clone: The CDR3 end falls 3 residues outside the read, so it is completed with the germline J gene. This chain connects TRBV5-4 to TRBJ2-3; D gene unclear. V dropped 1 base and J dropped 3 bases, with 3 bases sitting between them. Per germline, CDR1 SGHNT and CDR2 YYREEE (reference sequence). The length of the CDR3 is 12 residues. The CDR3 DNA, read in part, is TGTGCCAGCAGCTTGCCAACAGATACG. This codes for CASSLPTDT. The entire CDR3 reads CASSLPTDTQYF.

About this clone itself: Read data end 3 residues before the CDR3 end; the end is taken from the germline J gene. The chain is built from TRBV12-3 or TRBV12-4 and TRBJ2-3; TRBD1 is a possible D gene (5 bases). The CDR3 loop spans 15 amino acids. V was cut by 1 base and J by 0 bases, with 8 bases left in between. The CDR3 DNA, read in part, is TGTGCCAGCAGTTTAGGGGGCGCTAGCACAGATACG. It codes for CASSLGGASTDT. In full, the CDR3 reads CASSLGGASTDTQYF.

As for this clone: The missing CDR3 end, 3 residues past where the read stops, is filled in from the germline J gene. The chain links TRBV5-1 to TRBJ1-1, with D unclear. CDR1 and CDR2 from the germline V gene are SGHRS and YFSETQ. This CDR3 contains 13 residues. Trimming took off 0 bases at V and 1 base at J, with 4 bases between the two ends. CDR3: CASSLARNTEAFF. The sequenced CDR3 bases are TGCGCCAGCAGCTTGGCGCGGAACACTGAA.